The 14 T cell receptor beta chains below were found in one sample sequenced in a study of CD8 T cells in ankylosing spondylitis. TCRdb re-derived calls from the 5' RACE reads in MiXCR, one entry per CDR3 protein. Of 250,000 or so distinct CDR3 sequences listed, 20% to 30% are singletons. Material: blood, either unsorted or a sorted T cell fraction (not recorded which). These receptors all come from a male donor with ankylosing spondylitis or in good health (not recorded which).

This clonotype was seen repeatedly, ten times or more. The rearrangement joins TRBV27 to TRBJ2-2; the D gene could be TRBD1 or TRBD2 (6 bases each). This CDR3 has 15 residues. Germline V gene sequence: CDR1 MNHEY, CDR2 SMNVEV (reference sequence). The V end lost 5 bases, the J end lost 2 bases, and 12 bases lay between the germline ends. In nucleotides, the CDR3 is TGTGCCAGCAGTGGCTGGGGGGCCAACACCGGGGAGCTGTTTTTT. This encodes CASSGWGANTGELFF.

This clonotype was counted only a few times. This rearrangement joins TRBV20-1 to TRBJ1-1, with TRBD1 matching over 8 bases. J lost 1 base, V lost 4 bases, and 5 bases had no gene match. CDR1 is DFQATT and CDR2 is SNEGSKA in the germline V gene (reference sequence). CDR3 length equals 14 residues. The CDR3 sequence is CSANRGISNTEAFF. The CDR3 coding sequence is TGCAGTGCTAACAGGGGGATATCGAACACTGAAGCTTTCTTT.

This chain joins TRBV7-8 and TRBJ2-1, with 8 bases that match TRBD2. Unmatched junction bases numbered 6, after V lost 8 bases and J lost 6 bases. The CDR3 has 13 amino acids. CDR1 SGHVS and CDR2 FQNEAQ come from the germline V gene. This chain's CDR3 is CASGKAGVNEQFF. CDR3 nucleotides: TGTGCCAGCGGTAAAGCGGGGGTCAATGAGCAGTTCTTC. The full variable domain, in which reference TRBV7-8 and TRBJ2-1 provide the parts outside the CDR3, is GAGVSQSPRYKVAKRGQDVALRCDPISGHVSLFWYQQALGQGPEFLTYFQNEAQLDKSGLPSDRFFAERPEGSVSTLKIQRTQQEDSAVYLCASGKAGVNEQFFGPGTRLTVL.

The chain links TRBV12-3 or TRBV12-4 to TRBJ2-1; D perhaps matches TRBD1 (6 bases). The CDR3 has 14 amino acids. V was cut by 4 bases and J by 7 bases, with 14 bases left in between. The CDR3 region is CASSYRDRKNEQFF. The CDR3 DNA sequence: TGTGCCAGCAGTTATAGAGACAGGAAAAATGAGCAGTTCTTC.

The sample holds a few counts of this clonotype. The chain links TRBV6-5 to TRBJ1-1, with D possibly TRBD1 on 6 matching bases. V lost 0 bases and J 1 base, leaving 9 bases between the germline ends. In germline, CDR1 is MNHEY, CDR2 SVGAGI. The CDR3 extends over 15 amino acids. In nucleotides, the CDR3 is TGTGCCAGCAGTTACTCGACAGGAACGAACACTGAAGCTTTCTTT. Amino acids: CASSYSTGTNTEAFF.

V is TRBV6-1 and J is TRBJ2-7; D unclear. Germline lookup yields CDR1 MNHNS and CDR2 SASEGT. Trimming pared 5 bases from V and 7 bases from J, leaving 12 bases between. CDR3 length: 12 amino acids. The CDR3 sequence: CASSSRQGEQYF. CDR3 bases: TGTGCCAGCAGTTCCCGACAAGGGGAGCAGTACTTC.

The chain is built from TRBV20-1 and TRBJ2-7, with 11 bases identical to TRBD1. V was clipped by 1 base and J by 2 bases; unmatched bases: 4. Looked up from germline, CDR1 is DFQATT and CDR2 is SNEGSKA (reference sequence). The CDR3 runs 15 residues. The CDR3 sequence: CSARVGTGGPYEQYF. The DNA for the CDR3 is TGCAGTGCTAGAGTTGGGACAGGGGGGCCCTACGAGCAGTACTTC.

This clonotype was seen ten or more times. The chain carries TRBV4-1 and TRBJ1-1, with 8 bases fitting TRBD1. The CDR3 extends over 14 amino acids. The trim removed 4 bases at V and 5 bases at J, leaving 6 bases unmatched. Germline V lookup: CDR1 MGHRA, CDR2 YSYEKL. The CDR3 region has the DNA TGCGCCAGCAGCCTTAGCCAGGGGGCGACTGAAGCTTTCTTT. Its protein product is CASSLSQGATEAFF.

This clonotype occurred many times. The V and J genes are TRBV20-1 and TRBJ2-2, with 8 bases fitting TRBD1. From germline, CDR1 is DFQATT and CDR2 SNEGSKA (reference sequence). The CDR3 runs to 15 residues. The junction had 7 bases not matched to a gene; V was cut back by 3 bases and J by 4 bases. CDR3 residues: CSASYQGAFTGELFF. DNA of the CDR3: TGCAGTGCTAGTTACCAGGGGGCGTTCACCGGGGAGCTGTTTTTT.

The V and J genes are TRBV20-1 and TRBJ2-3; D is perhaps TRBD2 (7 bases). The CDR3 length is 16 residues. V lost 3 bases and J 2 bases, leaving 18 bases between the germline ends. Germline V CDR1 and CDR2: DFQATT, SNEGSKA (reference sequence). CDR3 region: CSASSSAGAFTDTQYF. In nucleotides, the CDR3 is TGCAGTGCTAGTTCGTCGGCGGGGGCCTTCACAGATACGCAGTATTTT.

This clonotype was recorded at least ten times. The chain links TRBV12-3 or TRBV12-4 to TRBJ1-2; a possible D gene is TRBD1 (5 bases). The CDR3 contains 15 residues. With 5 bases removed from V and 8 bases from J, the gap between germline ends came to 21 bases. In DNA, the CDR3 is TGTGCCAGCAGTCGGACCGGCCGGGGGGTCGAGGGCTACACCTTC. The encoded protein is CASSRTGRGVEGYTF.

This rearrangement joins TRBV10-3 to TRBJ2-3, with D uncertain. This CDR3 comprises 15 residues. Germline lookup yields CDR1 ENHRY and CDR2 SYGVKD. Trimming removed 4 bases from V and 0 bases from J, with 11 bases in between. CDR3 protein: CAISGPNPSTDTQYF. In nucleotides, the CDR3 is TGTGCCATCAGTGGGCCCAATCCCAGCACAGATACGCAGTATTTT.

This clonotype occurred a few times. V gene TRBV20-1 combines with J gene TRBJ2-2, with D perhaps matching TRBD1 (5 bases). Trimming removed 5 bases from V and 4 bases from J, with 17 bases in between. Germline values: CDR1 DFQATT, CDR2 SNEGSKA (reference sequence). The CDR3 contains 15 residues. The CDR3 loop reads CSAHELDRGTGELFF. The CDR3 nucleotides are TGCAGTGCTCACGAGCTCGACAGAGGCACCGGGGAGCTGTTTTTT.

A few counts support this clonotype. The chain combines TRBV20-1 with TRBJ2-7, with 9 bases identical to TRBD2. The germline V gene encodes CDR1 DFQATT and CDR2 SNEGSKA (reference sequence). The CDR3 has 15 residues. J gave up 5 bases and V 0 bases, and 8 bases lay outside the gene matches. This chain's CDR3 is CSARDSSGGHHEQYF. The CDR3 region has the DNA TGCAGTGCTAGAGATTCCAGCGGGGGGCATCACGAGCAGTACTTC.